This T cell receptor beta chain was documented in a study of blood T cell repertoires in COVID-19. Trimming stripped 7 bases from V and 5 bases from J, with 11 bases between. Germline lookup yields CDR1 SNHLY and CDR2 FYNNEI. The CDR3 covers 13 residues. The data were produced by immunoSEQ multiplex PCR, yet TCRdb's version contains in-frame clones alone and is incomplete. This sample carries about 290,000 clones, approximately 80% of them seen once, and the ten largest clones take around 4.1%. This TCR was sampled from a woman aged 45-59 years with active or convalescent COVID-19. V and J are TRBV2 and TRBJ2-2; maybe TRBD1 (6 bases). Material for sequencing was peripheral blood. The CDR3 nucleotides are TGTGCCAGCAAGGGGGAGAGGACCGGGGAGCTGTTTTTT. This sequence encodes CASKGERTGELFF.